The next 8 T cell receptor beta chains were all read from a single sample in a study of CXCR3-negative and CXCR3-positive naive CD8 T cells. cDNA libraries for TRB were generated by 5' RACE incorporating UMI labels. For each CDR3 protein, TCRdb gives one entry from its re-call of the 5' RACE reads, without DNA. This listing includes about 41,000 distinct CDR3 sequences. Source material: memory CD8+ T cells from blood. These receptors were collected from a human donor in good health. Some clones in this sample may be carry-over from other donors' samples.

The CDR3 region is CATSEASQETQYF. The V gene is TRBV24-1, the J gene TRBJ2-5. Germline V CDR1 and CDR2: KGHDR, SFDVKD. There are 13 residues in the CDR3.

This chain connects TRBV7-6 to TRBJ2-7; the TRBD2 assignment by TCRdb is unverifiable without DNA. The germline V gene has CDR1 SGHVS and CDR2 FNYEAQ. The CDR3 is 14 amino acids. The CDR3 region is CASSLATGGDEQYF.

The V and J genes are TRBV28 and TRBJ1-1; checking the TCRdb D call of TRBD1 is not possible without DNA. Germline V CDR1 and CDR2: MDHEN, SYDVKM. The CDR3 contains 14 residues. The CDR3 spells CAGTRDRGGTEAFF.

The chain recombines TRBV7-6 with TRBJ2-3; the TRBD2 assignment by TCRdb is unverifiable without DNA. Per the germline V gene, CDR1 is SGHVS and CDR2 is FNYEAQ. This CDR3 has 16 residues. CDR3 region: CASSSPTTSEADTQYF.

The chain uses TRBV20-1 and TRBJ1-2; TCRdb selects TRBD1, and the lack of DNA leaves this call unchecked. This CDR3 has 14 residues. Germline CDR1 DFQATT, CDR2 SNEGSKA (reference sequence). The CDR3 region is CSARETDRDYGYTF.

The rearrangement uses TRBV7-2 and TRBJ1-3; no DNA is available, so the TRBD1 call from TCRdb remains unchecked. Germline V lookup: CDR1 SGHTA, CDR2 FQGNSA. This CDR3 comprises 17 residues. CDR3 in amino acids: CASSPLPDRVTGNTIYF.

CDR3 sequence reads: CASSQETPEQYF. The V gene is TRBV14, the J gene TRBJ2-7. Germline lookup yields CDR1 SGHDN and CDR2 FVKESK. This CDR3 comprises 12 residues. Combining the CDR3 with reference TRBV14 and TRBJ2-7 gives the whole variable domain EAGVTQFPSHSVIEKGQTVTLRCDPISGHDNLYWYRRVMGKEIKFLLHFVKESKQDESGMPNNRFLAERTGGTYSTLKVQPAELEDSGVYFCASSQETPEQYFGPGTRLTVT.

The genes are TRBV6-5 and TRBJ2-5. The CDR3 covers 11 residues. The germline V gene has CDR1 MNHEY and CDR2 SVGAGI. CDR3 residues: CASNAWETQYF.